This TCR beta chain was obtained from a study of somatic mutations in cytotoxic T cells in rheumatoid arthritis. This clone was observed a few times. TCRdb keeps only in-frame clones here, not all; method: immunoSEQ multiplex PCR. The sample carries 5,500 or so clones, 60% to 80% recorded once. Germline lookup yields CDR1 LNHDA and CDR2 SQIVND (reference sequence). This CDR3 contains 13 residues. V lost 8 bases and J lost 4; bases outside the gene matches: 5. Sequences were obtained from CD8+ T cells sorted from blood. This TCR was recovered from an adult with rheumatoid arthritis. The chain has TRBV19 and TRBJ2-7; 10 bases map to TRBD1. Written as DNA, the CDR3 is TGTGCCAGTGGGACAGGGGCGCGTTACGAGCAGTACTTC. Residues: CASGTGARYEQYF.